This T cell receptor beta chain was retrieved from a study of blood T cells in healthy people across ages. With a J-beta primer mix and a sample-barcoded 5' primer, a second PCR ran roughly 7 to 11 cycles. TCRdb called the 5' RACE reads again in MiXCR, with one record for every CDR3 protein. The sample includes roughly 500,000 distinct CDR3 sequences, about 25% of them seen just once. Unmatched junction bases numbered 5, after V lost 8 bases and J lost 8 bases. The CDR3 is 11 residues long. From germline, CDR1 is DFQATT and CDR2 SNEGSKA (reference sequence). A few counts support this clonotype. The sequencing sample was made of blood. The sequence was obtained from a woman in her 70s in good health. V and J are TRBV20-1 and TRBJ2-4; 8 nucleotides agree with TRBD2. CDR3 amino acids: CSTVGRDIQYF. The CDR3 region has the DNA TGCAGTACCGTCGGGAGGGACATTCAGTACTTC.